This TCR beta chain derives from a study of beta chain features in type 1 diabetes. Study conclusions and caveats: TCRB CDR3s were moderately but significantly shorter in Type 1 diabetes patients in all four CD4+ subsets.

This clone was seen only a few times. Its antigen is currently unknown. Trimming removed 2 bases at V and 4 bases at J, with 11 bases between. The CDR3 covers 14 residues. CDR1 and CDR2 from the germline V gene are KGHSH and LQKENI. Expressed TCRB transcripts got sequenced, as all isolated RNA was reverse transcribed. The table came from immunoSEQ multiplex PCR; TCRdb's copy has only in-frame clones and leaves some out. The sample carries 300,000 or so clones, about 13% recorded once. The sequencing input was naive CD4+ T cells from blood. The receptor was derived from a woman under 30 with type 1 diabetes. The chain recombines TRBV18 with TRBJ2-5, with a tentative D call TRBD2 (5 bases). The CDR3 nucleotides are TGTGCCAGCTCACCAGACGGAGGAATAGAGACCCAGTACTTC. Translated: CASSPDGGIETQYF.